The 10 T cell receptor beta chains in this list originate from one sample, sequenced in a study of T cell responses to AZD1222 COVID-19 vaccine. Generated by immunoSEQ multiplex PCR, the TCRdb table keeps only in-frame clones and is missing some. Among just under 90,000 clones listed, 88% were seen once. The sample in question was peripheral blood, obtained on day 0 of AZD1222 vaccination. The receptors here all came from an adult in good health.

The CDR3 DNA sequence: TGCAGCGTCCTCCCCCGACAGGGTTACGAGCAGTACTTC. Amino acids: CSVLPRQGYEQYF. This sequence joins TRBV29-1 and TRBJ2-7; 7 positions agree with TRBD1. Germline lookup yields CDR1 SQVTM and CDR2 ANQGSEA. V trimming: 6 bases; J trimming: 4 bases; junction bases outside the gene matches: 9. The CDR3 contains 13 residues.

The chain joins TRBV6-1 to TRBJ1-5; D gene uncertain. V lost 2 bases and J 4 bases, leaving 12 bases between the germline ends. Germline loops: CDR1 MNHNS, CDR2 SASEGT. The length of the CDR3 is 15 residues. CDR3 sequence: CASSERRTENQPQHF. In DNA form, the CDR3 reads TGTGCCAGCAGTGAAAGGCGGACGGAGAATCAGCCCCAGCATTTT.

The chain employs TRBV27 and TRBJ2-1; no firm D call. The germline V and J ends were trimmed by 3 bases and 2 bases, with 8 bases remaining between them. The CDR3 is 14 residues long. Germline CDR1 reads MNHEY; CDR2 reads SMNVEV (reference sequence). The CDR3 loop is CASSFPDTYNEQFF. The DNA of the CDR3 is TGTGCCAGCAGTTTTCCTGACACCTACAATGAGCAGTTCTTC.

The table lists this clone with a few counts. CDR3 amino acids: CASSSDRRNVYEQYF. The DNA for the CDR3 is TGTGCCAGCAGCTCGGACAGGAGAAACGTCTACGAGCAGTACTTC. The chain uses TRBV7-8 and TRBJ2-7; 7 bases align to TRBD1. V was clipped by 4 bases and J by 3 bases; unmatched bases: 9. CDR1 is SGHVS, CDR2 FQNEAQ, per germline. This CDR3 is 15 amino acids long.

This rearrangement joins TRBV5-1 to TRBJ1-1; no reliable D call. This CDR3 is built from 15 residues. Between the trimmed V and J ends, which lost 1 base and 1 base, there was a span of 11 bases. Germline V gene lookup returns CDR1 SGHRS and CDR2 YFSETQ. The CDR3 DNA follows: TGCGCCAGCAGCTTGAGAGGACGTACGAACACTGAAGCTTTCTTT. Its protein is CASSLRGRTNTEAFF. The full variable domain, rest sourced from reference TRBV5-1 and TRBJ1-1, is KAGVTQTPRYLIKTRGQQVTLSCSPISGHRSVSWYQQTPGQGLQFLFEYFSETQRNKGNFPGRFSGRQFSNSRSEMNVSTLELGDSALYLCASSLRGRTNTEAFFGQGTRLTVV.

The V call is TRBV5-5, the J call TRBJ2-3, with TRBD2 as a possible D gene (6 bases). The CDR3 is 16 residues long. The germline gives CDR1 SGHKS, CDR2 YYEKEE (reference sequence). The ends were cut back, 3 bases at V and 4 bases at J, with 18 bases in the middle. The CDR3 nucleotides are TGTGCCAGCAGCTACACTTTGAGGGGAGGCGCAGATACGCAGTATTTT. Its translation: CASSYTLRGGADTQYF.

V and J are TRBV5-1 and TRBJ2-7; D possibly corresponds to TRBD1 (7 bases). Germline loops: CDR1 SGHRS, CDR2 YFSETQ. V shed 0 bases and J shed 0 bases, with 13 bases lying between them. The CDR3 is made up of 16 amino acids. The CDR3 region is CASSLVTGRSSYEQYF. The CDR3 DNA reads as TGCGCCAGCAGCTTGGTGACAGGGAGGAGCTCCTACGAGCAGTACTTC.

This clone came up a few times. CDR3 protein: CASSETGGMSAQHF. The CDR3 bases are TGTGCCAGCAGTGAAACCGGGGGGATGTCGGCCCAGCATTTT. The rearrangement joins TRBV6-1 to TRBJ1-5, with D perhaps TRBD1 (5 bases). The CDR3 has 14 amino acids. The germline V gene has CDR1 MNHNS and CDR2 SASEGT. Trimming took off 2 bases at V and 11 bases at J, with 16 bases between the two ends.

The rearrangement joins TRBV11-3 to TRBJ2-1; 10 bases agree with TRBD1. CDR3 length: 17 residues. The J segment lost 8 bases and the V segment lost 5 bases, leaving 15 bases of the junction unmatched. CDR1 is SGHNT and CDR2 is YENEEA in the germline V gene. The CDR3 DNA follows: TGTGCCAGCAGCCTGCACCCCGGGACAGGGGTTCCCTATGAGCAGTTCTTC. Translation gives CASSLHPGTGVPYEQFF.

The V gene is TRBV28, the J gene TRBJ1-6; 8 bases are shared with TRBD1. This CDR3 contains 14 residues. V lost 7 bases to trimming and J lost 6 bases; unmatched junction nucleotides: 5. The germline CDR1 and CDR2 sequences are MDHEN and SYDVKM. The CDR3 protein is CASTQGQVNSPLHF. DNA of the CDR3: TGTGCCAGCACCCAGGGACAGGTTAATTCACCCCTCCACTTT.